The sequence of this T cell receptor beta chain was determined in a study of blood T cell repertoires in COVID-19. The ends were cut back, 4 bases at V and 4 bases at J, with 3 bases in the middle. The CDR3 is made up of 11 amino acids. Generated by immunoSEQ multiplex PCR, the TCRdb table keeps only in-frame clones and is missing some. The repertoire holds 180,000 or so clones, with approximately 83% as singletons. This sequence originates from a woman in her forties with COVID-19, enrolled during active disease. The genes are TRBV5-3 and TRBJ1-5, with D uncertain. TRBV5-3 has ORF status, its function being uncertain. Specimen: peripheral blood. CDR3 protein: CARSINQPQHF. The CDR3 bases are TGTGCCAGAAGCATAAATCAGCCCCAGCATTTT.